The T cell receptor beta chain under discussion was sequenced for a study of response to subunit inactivated influenza vaccine. General study points: Each seasonal flu vaccination may recruit only limited new T cells, authors suggested.

Concerning this clonotype itself: What it binds is unknown.

Each CDR3 protein gets one entry after TCRdb re-called the RT-PCR reads with MiXCR. This table has hundreds of thousands of distinct CDR3 sequences, over 20% appearing once. The germline V gene has CDR1 SGHDT and CDR2 YYEEEE. The CDR3 loop spans 14 amino acids. After removal of 5 bases from V and 2 bases from J, the junction contained 3 bases not matched to a gene. Sequencing used PBMCs from blood, obtained about 20 months after vaccination. The chain links TRBV5-6 to TRBJ1-4; TRBD1 matches at 7 bases. This clonotype originated in a man between 45 and 75 years old who received an inactivated influenza vaccine. The CDR3 region has the DNA TGTGCCAGCAGGACGACAGGGACTAATGAAAAACTGTTTTTT. It yields the protein CASRTTGTNEKLFF.